This T cell receptor beta chain was sequenced in a study of metastatic and nonmetastatic thyroid tumors. The overall study: Peripheral blood and tumor or nodule samples from malignant and benign thyroid patients were compared.

This clone was observed a single time. Its antigen is undetermined. Thyroid surgery took place with no prior treatment in any patient. This CDR3 has 13 residues. Germline V gives CDR1 SGHTA, CDR2 FQGNSA. With 7 bases removed from V and 2 bases from J, the gap between germline ends came to 11 bases. Study-level points and caveats: For both blood and tumor, malignant thyroid tumors reportedly showed significantly higher TCR beta diversity than benign nodules did.

In the authors' workflow: The study's classifier, a distant-metastasis tool for papillary thyroid cancer, was built using CDR3 differences across clinicopathological groups. Via MiXCR, TCRdb re-called the PCR reads. Clone size and V and J calls follow TCRdb, not the original study. The table includes about 69,000 clones, approximately 14% detected once. This sequence joins TRBV7-2 and TRBJ1-2; D unclear. This TCR derives from a male donor with papillary thyroid cancer or a benign thyroid nodule (not recorded which). Some clones in this sample may be carry-over from other donors' samples. Sequencing was done on a sample of blood. CDR3 loop: CASKEFANYGYTF. In DNA, the CDR3 is TGTGCCAGCAAGGAGTTCGCGAACTATGGCTACACCTTC.